This TCR beta chain derives from a study of T-cell memory formation after mild COVID-19. General observations from the study: Day 15 to 85 contracting clones showed balanced CD4/CD8; day 15 to 37 expanders favored CD4+.

Trimming left V 4 bases short and J 5 bases short, with 11 bases between. CDR1 and CDR2 from the germline V gene are SEHNR and FQNEAQ (reference sequence). The CDR3 covers 14 residues. MiXCR was run by TCRdb on the 5' RACE reads, yielding one entry per CDR3 protein. The sample has tens of thousands of distinct CDR3 sequences; roughly 9% are singletons. A few counts support this clonotype. No antigen is known for it. Sequenced: PBMCs or a T cell subset sorted from them (not recorded which). This clonotype originated in an adult woman who had mild COVID-19 (a few samples of this study predate the infection). Cell type and time point are not known. The V and J genes are TRBV7-9 and TRBJ1-4; D is unresolved. CDR3 nucleotides: TGTGCCAGCAGCTGGACTGAACGCAATGAAAAACTGTTTTTT. This translates into CASSWTERNEKLFF.